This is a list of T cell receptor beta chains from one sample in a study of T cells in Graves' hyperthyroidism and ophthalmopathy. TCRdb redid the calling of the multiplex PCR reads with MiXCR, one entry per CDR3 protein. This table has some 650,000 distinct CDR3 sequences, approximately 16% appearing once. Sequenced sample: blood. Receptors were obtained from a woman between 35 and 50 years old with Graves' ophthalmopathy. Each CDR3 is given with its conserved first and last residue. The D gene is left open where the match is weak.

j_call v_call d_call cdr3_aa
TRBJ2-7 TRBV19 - CASSIGQPNSYEQYF
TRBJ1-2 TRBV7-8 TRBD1 CASSHGQGVGYTF
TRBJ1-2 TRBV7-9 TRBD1 CASSRQGAHGYTF
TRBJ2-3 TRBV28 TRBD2 CASTSASGQTDTQYF
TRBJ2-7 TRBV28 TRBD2 CASSLAGDYYEQYF
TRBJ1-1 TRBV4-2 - CASSQPGSFNTEAFF
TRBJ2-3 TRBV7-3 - CASSSGEGNTQYF
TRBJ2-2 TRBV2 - CASRITGPGELFF
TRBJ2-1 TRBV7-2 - CASSLYQGGIYNEQFF
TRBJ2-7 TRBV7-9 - CASSPGSEQYF
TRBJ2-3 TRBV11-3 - CASSPGLADTQYF
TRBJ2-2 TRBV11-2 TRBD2 CASSFTSPAGADTGELFF
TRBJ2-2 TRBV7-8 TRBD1 CASSQPTDREENTGELFF
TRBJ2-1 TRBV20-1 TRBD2 CSARDSAGAGGEQFF
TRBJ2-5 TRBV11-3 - CASADSEQETQYF
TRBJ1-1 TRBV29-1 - CSALAGNTEAFF
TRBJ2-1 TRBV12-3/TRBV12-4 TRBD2 CASSPRESVPEQFF
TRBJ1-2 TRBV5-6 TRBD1 CASSLDRGPQVANYGYTF
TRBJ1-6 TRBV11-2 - CASSPDNGDSPLHF
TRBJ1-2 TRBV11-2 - CASSNHLGYGYTF
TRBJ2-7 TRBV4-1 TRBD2 CASSQGLAGAAYEQYF
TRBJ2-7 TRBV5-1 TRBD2 CASSLDVGGPRYEQYF
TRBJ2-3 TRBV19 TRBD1 CASSMGTGAGTDTQYF
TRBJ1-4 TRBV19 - CASRTPPSLGEKLFF
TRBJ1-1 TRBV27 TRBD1 CASRPGTGGTEAFF
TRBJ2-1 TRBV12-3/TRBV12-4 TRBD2 CASSLFGGGNNEQFF
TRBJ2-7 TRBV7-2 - CASSLVRASNEQYF
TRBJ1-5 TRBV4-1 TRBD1 CASSLSEDREDQPQHF
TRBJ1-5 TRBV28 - CASSPTSEVQPQHF
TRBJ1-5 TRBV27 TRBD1 CASSGQGNQPQHF
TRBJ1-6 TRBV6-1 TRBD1 CASSEYRGLSPLHF
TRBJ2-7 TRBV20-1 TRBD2 CSARDGVVAGGEQYF
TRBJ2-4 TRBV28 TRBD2 CASSLYIGGGDIQYF
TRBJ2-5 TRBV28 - CASSLSLWETQYF
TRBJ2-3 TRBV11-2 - CASSGMGEDTQYF
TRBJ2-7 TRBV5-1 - CASSLQASLKNYEQYF
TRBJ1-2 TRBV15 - CATSTRGPSANYGYTF
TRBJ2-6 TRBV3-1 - CASSQDWGANVLTF
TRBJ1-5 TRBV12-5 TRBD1 CASGTGTGGYGNQPQHF
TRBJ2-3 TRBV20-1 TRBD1 CSAKRGDRGSTDTQYF
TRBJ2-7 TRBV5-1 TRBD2 CASSHTSADYEQYF
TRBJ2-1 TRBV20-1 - CSARGDFPFSEQFF
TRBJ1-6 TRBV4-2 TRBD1 CASSPFSGTAASPLHF
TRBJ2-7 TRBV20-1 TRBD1 CSARHRDRGREQYF
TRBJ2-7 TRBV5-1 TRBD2 CASSLEPSGSYYEQYF
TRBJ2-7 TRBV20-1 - CSARDQGDTSSYEQYF
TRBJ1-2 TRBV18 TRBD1 CASSRGDREAQTF
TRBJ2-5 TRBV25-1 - CASSGKTGLPGETQYF
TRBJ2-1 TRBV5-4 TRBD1 CASGKGQGVESSYNEQFF
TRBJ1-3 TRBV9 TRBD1 CASSGDSSGNTTYF
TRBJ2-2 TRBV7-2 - CASSLVGGKRGAGELFF
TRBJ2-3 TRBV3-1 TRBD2 CASKLAGADTQYF